These 31 T cell receptor beta chains were sequenced from one sample in a study of blood T cell repertoires in COVID-19. Assay used: immunoSEQ multiplex PCR; TCRdb lists only in-frame clones, some missing. This sample carries approximately 500,000 clones, 80% to 90% of them seen once, and the ten largest clones take roughly 0.84%. The specimen sequenced was peripheral blood. The receptors here all came from a man aged 18 to 30 with COVID-19, enrolled during active disease.

The chain recombines TRBV10-1 with TRBJ2-5, with D possibly matching TRBD1 (5 bases). Germline V gene sequence: CDR1 WNHNN, CDR2 SYGVQD (reference sequence). V shed 8 bases and J shed 5 bases, with 27 bases lying between them. This CDR3 comprises 17 residues. This chain's CDR3 is CASVIGEPGHPGETQYF. The CDR3 nucleotides read TGCGCCAGCGTAATTGGGGAACCCGGACATCCCGGGGAGACCCAGTACTTC.

CDR3 in amino acids: CASSEGQNSPLHF. The CDR3 DNA is TGCGCCAGCAGCGAAGGACAGAATTCACCCCTCCACTTT. The chain carries TRBV5-1 and TRBJ1-6, with D perhaps TRBD1 (6 bases). Germline lookup yields CDR1 SGHRS and CDR2 YFSETQ. V lost 4 bases to trimming and J lost 7 bases, with 9 bases between them. The CDR3 sequence is 13 residues long.

On this clone: Different DNA sequences within this sample yield the same CDR3. The chain links TRBV7-2 to TRBJ2-7; tentatively, D is TRBD2 (7 bases). Germline V CDR1 and CDR2: SGHTA, FQGNSA. Trimming took 4 bases from V and 2 from J, leaving 18 bases between them. The CDR3 length is 16 residues. In DNA form, the CDR3 reads TGTGCCAGCAGCTGGGGGGGTCGGGGGCGGACCTACGAGCAGTACTTC. This gives the protein CASSWGGRGRTYEQYF.

This rearrangement joins TRBV27 to TRBJ1-2; D gene unclear. Trimming took 6 bases from V and 6 from J, leaving 14 bases between them. Germline CDR1 and CDR2: MNHEY and SMNVEV (reference sequence). The CDR3 is 13 residues long. The CDR3 DNA follows: TGTGCCAGCAGCCTACGAGGCGCGGATGGCTACACCTTC. Translation: CASSLRGADGYTF.

J is TRBJ1-5 and V is TRBV6-5; 8 bases agree with TRBD1. J was trimmed by 3 bases and V by 0 bases; bases with no gene match: 4. CDR3 length equals 16 residues. The germline gives CDR1 MNHEY, CDR2 SVGAGI. The CDR3 DNA is TGTGCCAGCAGTTACTCGACAGGGGCCCTCAATCAGCCCCAGCATTTT. This sequence encodes CASSYSTGALNQPQHF.

This chain links TRBV19 with TRBJ1-2; 8 nucleotides align to TRBD1. CDR3 length equals 15 residues. Germline CDR1 reads LNHDA; CDR2 reads SQIVND (reference sequence). The V and J ends lost 6 bases and 4 bases, in that order; junction bases with no gene match: 10. For the CDR3, the DNA is TGTGCCAGTAGACTAAACCAGGGGGCAGGCTATGGCTACACCTTC. Translation: CASRLNQGAGYGYTF.

As to this clone: The junction and the germline gene differ at one end; a read error may be behind it. The gene calls are TRBV7-7 and TRBJ2-5, with 10 nucleotides matching TRBD2. The CDR3 contains 14 residues. Per the germline V gene, CDR1 is SSHAT and CDR2 is FNYEAQ (reference sequence). The CDR3 sequence: CASSLEGTSAPRDF. DNA for the CDR3: TGTGCTAGCAGCTTAGAAGGGACTAGCGCACCTCGGGACTTC.

This chain joins TRBV7-9 and TRBJ2-1; D may be TRBD2 (5 bases). This CDR3 has 15 amino acids. Between the trimmed V and J ends, which lost 2 bases and 10 bases, there was a span of 18 bases. CDR1 and CDR2 (germline): SEHNR, FQNEAQ (reference sequence). This CDR3 reads CASSLLEAGLEEQFF. Here the CDR3 DNA reads TGTGCCAGCAGCTTATTAGAGGCGGGCCTTGAGGAGCAGTTCTTC. The entire variable domain, with the rest obtained from reference TRBV7-9 and TRBJ2-1, is as follows: DTGVSQNPRHKITKRGQNVTFRCDPISEHNRLYWYRQTLGQGPEFLTYFQNEAQLEKSRLLSDRFSAERPKGSFSTLEIQRTEQGDSAMYLCASSLLEAGLEEQFFGPGTRLTVL.

On this clone: The sample holds other DNA sequences that translate to the same CDR3. The chain employs TRBV3-1 (or the pseudogene TRBV3-2) and TRBJ1-1; TRBD1 matches 7 bases. The CDR3 length is 14 residues. Germline V gene lookup returns CDR1 LGHDT and CDR2 YNNKEL (reference sequence). The trim removed 4 bases at V and 1 base at J, leaving 3 bases unmatched. The CDR3 nucleotides are TGTGCCAGCAGCCGACAGGGCGGGAACACTGAAGCTTTCTTT. Translation gives CASSRQGGNTEAFF.

V is TRBV3-1 (or the pseudogene TRBV3-2) and J is TRBJ2-2, with 7 bases fitting TRBD1. The CDR3 contains 20 residues. V lost 1 base to trimming and J lost 4 bases; unmatched junction nucleotides: 18. Germline CDR1 reads LGHDT; CDR2 reads YNNKEL (reference sequence). CDR3 region: CASSQGLGVGGARGTGELFF. The CDR3 DNA reads as TGTGCCAGCAGCCAAGGTCTTGGCGTAGGGGGCGCTCGGGGCACCGGGGAGCTGTTTTTT.

The chain employs TRBV6-5 and TRBJ2-2, with 10 bases that match TRBD2. The V segment lost 7 bases and the J segment 1 base; nucleotides outside the gene matches: 3. The CDR3 runs to 15 residues. Germline CDR1 reads MNHEY; CDR2 reads SVGAGI. This CDR3 is CASKWTSGNTGELFF. The CDR3 nucleotides are TGTGCCAGCAAGTGGACTAGCGGGAACACCGGGGAGCTGTTTTTT.

This chain links TRBV7-9 with TRBJ1-1; D is unclear. Germline-derived CDR1 and CDR2 are SEHNR and FQNEAQ (reference sequence). The CDR3 consists of 14 residues. Trimming took off 3 bases at V and 4 bases at J, with 12 bases between the two ends. CDR3 sequence: CASSFTQEGTEAFF. The CDR3 DNA reads as TGTGCCAGCAGCTTTACCCAGGAGGGCACTGAAGCTTTCTTT.

This chain joins TRBV13 and TRBJ2-1; 10 nucleotides agree with TRBD2. Germline V gene data show CDR1 as PRHDT and CDR2 as FYEKMQ (reference sequence). This CDR3 contains 15 residues. V was clipped by 2 bases and J by 7 bases; unmatched bases: 5. The DNA of the CDR3 is TGTGCCAGCAGCTTACTAGCGGGAGTCGGGAATGAGCAGTTCTTC. Its protein product is CASSLLAGVGNEQFF.

The chain joins TRBV15 to TRBJ1-1; 7 bases fit TRBD1. The CDR3 extends over 15 amino acids. Germline V lookup: CDR1 LNHNV, CDR2 YYDKDF (reference sequence). J gave up 4 bases and V 5 bases, and 10 bases lay outside the gene matches. CDR3 bases: TGTGCCACCAGCCCAGAGACAGGGTCGACCACTGAAGCTTTCTTT. Translated, it gives CATSPETGSTTEAFF.

V and J are TRBV6-5 and TRBJ2-2, with D uncertain. CDR1 MNHEY and CDR2 SVGAGI come from the germline V gene. The V gene lost 5 bases and the J gene lost 8 bases, with 9 bases spanning the gap. The CDR3 runs to 12 residues. CDR3 nucleotide sequence: TGTGCCAGCAGTCTCCTACAGGGGGAGCTGTTTTTT. Residues: CASSLLQGELFF.

V usage is TRBV5-1 and J usage is TRBJ1-2, with a possible D match to TRBD1 (5 bases). The ends were cut back, 0 bases at V and 6 bases at J, with 9 bases in the middle. The CDR3 sequence is 13 residues long. Per germline, CDR1 SGHRS and CDR2 YFSETQ. The CDR3 protein is CASSLEGRNGYTF. The CDR3 region has the DNA TGCGCCAGCAGCTTGGAGGGGCGGAATGGCTACACCTTC. The entire variable domain, with the rest obtained from reference TRBV5-1 and TRBJ1-2, is as follows: KAGVTQTPRYLIKTRGQQVTLSCSPISGHRSVSWYQQTPGQGLQFLFEYFSETQRNKGNFPGRFSGRQFSNSRSEMNVSTLELGDSALYLCASSLEGRNGYTFGSGTRLTVV.

The DNA of the CDR3 is TGTGCCACAGGGCTGACTAGCGGAGAGACCCAGTACTTC. Translation: CATGLTSGETQYF. The genes are TRBV15 and TRBJ2-5; TRBD2 agrees at 9 bases. V lost 9 bases, J lost 4 bases, and 6 bases stayed unmatched. The CDR3 has 13 residues. Germline assignment: CDR1 LNHNV and CDR2 YYDKDF (reference sequence).

The chain employs TRBV27 and TRBJ2-3; TRBD2 matches at 15 bases. The trim removed 6 bases at V and 4 bases at J, leaving 5 bases unmatched. Per the germline V gene, CDR1 is MNHEY and CDR2 is SMNVEV (reference sequence). The CDR3 is 16 residues long. In DNA, the CDR3 is TGTGCCAGCAGAGGACTAGCGGGGGGGCCTGCAGATACGCAGTATTTT. Its protein product is CASRGLAGGPADTQYF.

V is TRBV30 and J is TRBJ1-1; possibly TRBD1 for D (5 bases). V lost 8 bases and J lost 7, with 14 bases in between. The CDR3 is 11 amino acids. The germline V gene has CDR1 GTSNPN and CDR2 SVGIG (reference sequence). CDR3 protein: CAHKRGFEAFF. The CDR3 DNA is TGTGCCCACAAACGGGGGTTTGAAGCTTTCTTT.

This clone came up once. The gene calls are TRBV10-1 and TRBJ1-1; D possibly corresponds to TRBD1 (5 bases). The germline CDR1 and CDR2 sequences are WNHNN and SYGVQD (reference sequence). This CDR3 has 12 amino acids. The V and J ends lost 5 bases and 7 bases respectively, with 11 bases between them. The CDR3 loop is CASSLGENEAFF. In DNA form, the CDR3 reads TGCGCCAGCAGTCTAGGGGAAAATGAAGCTTTCTTT.

The CDR3 bases are TGCGCCAGCAGACAGAATTACAATGAGCAGTTCTTC. It codes for CASRQNYNEQFF. The gene calls are TRBV10-1 and TRBJ2-1, with D hard to call. This CDR3 is 12 amino acids long. V was pared by 6 bases and J by 4 bases, with 7 bases between. Per germline, CDR1 WNHNN and CDR2 SYGVQD (reference sequence).

Concerning this clone itself: Germline is not matched at one junction end, which may reflect a read error. The rearrangement links TRBV28 to TRBJ2-1, with TRBD2 matching 10 bases. CDR1 MDHEN and CDR2 SYDVKM come from the germline V gene. CDR3 length equals 16 residues. CDR3 sequence: CASSLSSGREDNEQFF. The CDR3 region has the DNA TGTGCCAGCAGCTTATCTAGCGGGAGAGAGGACAATGAGCAGTTCTTC.

The gene calls are TRBV18 and TRBJ2-1; 13 nucleotides align to TRBD2. Germline CDR1 and CDR2: KGHSH and LQKENI. V lost 3 bases, J lost 7 bases, and 12 bases stayed unmatched. The CDR3 is 18 amino acids. CDR3 residues: CASSPNPAGGLAGNEQFF. For the CDR3, the DNA is TGTGCCAGCTCACCGAATCCCGCAGGGGGACTAGCGGGGAATGAGCAGTTCTTC.

The chain employs TRBV5-5 and TRBJ2-3; 11 bases agree with TRBD1. The length of the CDR3 is 15 residues. Germline assignment: CDR1 SGHKS and CDR2 YYEKEE (reference sequence). The ends lost 5 bases at V and 4 bases at J; junction bases unmatched: 6. The chain's CDR3 is CASRWTGGAADTQYF. In DNA, the CDR3 is TGTGCCAGCAGATGGACAGGGGGCGCCGCAGATACGCAGTATTTT.

The CDR3 loop reads CASSIGQGSSEQYF. DNA of the CDR3: TGTGCCAGTAGTATCGGACAGGGTTCGAGCGAGCAGTACTTC. The V and J genes are TRBV19 and TRBJ2-7, with 8 bases matching TRBD1. The germline gives CDR1 LNHDA, CDR2 SQIVND (reference sequence). The CDR3 sequence is 14 residues long. J lost 6 bases, V lost 3 bases, and 7 bases had no gene match.

Comment on this clone: The DNA is omitted, as the CDR3 cannot be located on it reliably, and the CDR3 follows TCRdb's listing. The V call is TRBV21-1, the J call TRBJ2-6; the table calls TRBD1, which could not be checked here. TRBV21-1 is listed as a pseudogene. The CDR3 comprises 18 residues, both ends counted. This chain's CDR3 is CASIKQGTFGSGANVLTF.

The CDR3 DNA reads TGTGCCAGCAGCCCGACAGGGTTACGAGAAAAACTGTTTTTT. Its protein product is CASSPTGLREKLFF. This chain links TRBV7-6 with TRBJ1-4; 7 nucleotides match TRBD1. CDR1 and CDR2 (germline): SGHVS, FNYEAQ. The CDR3 is made up of 14 amino acids. Trimming at V came to 5 bases and at J to 8 bases, leaving 8 bases not matched to a gene.

This clone was counted a few times. The V call is TRBV5-1, the J call TRBJ1-2, with 9 nucleotides matching TRBD1. From germline, CDR1 is SGHRS and CDR2 YFSETQ. The CDR3 runs to 16 residues. Trimming at V came to 1 base and at J to 4 bases, leaving 8 bases not matched to a gene. The CDR3 DNA sequence: TGCGCCAGCAGCTTGTCCCCGGGACAGGGAGCCTATGGCTACACCTTC. It codes for CASSLSPGQGAYGYTF.

The gene calls are TRBV5-7 and TRBJ2-1; 7 bases align to TRBD1. TRBV5-7 is an ORF for which the function is uncertain. V trimming: 0 bases; J trimming: 0 bases; junction bases outside the gene matches: 6. This CDR3 spans 17 amino acids. The CDR3 DNA reads as TGTGCCAGCAGCTTGGGGACAGGCCATAGCTCCTACAATGAGCAGTTCTTC. Translating it yields CASSLGTGHSSYNEQFF.

The V gene is TRBV6-5, the J gene TRBJ1-1; weak D call: TRBD1 (6 bases). The germline V and J ends were trimmed by 7 bases and 1 base, with 13 bases remaining between them. There are 14 residues in the CDR3. Germline values: CDR1 MNHEY, CDR2 SVGAGI. The CDR3 coding sequence is TGTGCCAGCATGAACAGGGTGGGGAACACTGAAGCTTTCTTT. It yields the protein CASMNRVGNTEAFF.

The gene calls are TRBV27 and TRBJ1-6, with 8 nucleotides matching TRBD1. The CDR3 consists of 15 residues. J was trimmed by 7 bases and V by 0 bases; bases with no gene match: 2. CDR1 is MNHEY and CDR2 is SMNVEV in the germline V gene (reference sequence). The CDR3 here is CASSLSGQVNSPLHF. The CDR3 DNA reads TGTGCCAGCAGTTTATCGGGACAGGTCAATTCACCCCTCCACTTT.